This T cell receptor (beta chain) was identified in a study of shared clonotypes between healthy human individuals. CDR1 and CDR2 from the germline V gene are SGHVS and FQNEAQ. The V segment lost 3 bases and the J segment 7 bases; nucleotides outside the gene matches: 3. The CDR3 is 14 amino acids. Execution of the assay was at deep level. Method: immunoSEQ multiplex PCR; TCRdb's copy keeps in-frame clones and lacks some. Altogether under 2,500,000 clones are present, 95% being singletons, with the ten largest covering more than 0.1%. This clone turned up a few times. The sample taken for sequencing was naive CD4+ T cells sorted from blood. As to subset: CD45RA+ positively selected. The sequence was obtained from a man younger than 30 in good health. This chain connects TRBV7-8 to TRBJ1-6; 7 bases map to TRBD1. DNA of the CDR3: TGTGCCAGCAGCTTTCGGGACAGCAATTCACCCCTCCACTTT. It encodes CASSFRDSNSPLHF.